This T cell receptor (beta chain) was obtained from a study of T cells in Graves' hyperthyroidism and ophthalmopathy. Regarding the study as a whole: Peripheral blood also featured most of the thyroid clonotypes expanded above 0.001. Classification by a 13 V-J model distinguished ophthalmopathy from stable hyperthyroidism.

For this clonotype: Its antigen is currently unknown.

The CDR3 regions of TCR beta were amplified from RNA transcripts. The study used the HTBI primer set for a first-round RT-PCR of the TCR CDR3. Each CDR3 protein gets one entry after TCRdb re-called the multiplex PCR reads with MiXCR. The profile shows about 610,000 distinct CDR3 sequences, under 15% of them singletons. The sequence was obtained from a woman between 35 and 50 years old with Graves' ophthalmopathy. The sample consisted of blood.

In DNA form, the CDR3 reads TGTGCCAGCAGTGAAGTGACTAGCGGGGGGGAGACCCAGTACTTC. Its protein is CASSEVTSGGETQYF. The gene calls are TRBV2 and TRBJ2-5, with 13 positions matching TRBD2. The CDR3 extends over 15 amino acids. Germline V lookup: CDR1 SNHLY, CDR2 FYNNEI. Losses at the gene ends were 1 base for V and 5 bases for J; bases not matched to a gene: 1.